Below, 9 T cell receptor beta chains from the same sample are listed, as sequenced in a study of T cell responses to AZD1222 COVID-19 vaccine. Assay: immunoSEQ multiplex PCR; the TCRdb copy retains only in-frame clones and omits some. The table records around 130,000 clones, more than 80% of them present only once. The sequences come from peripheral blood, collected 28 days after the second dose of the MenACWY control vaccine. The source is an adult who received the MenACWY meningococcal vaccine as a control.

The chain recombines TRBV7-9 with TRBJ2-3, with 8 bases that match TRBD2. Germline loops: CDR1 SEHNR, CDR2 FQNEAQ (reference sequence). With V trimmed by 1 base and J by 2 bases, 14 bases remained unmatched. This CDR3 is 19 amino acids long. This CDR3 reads CASSLGGLRGATHTDTQYF. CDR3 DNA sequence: TGTGCCAGCAGCTTAGGGGGCTTGCGGGGGGCTACCCACACAGATACGCAGTATTTT.

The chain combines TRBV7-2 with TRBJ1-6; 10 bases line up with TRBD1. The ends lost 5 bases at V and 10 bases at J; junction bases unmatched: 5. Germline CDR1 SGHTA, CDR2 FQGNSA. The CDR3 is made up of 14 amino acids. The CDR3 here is CASSPRDRGSPLHF. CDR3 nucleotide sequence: TGTGCCAGCAGCCCCCGGGACAGGGGATCACCCCTCCACTTT.

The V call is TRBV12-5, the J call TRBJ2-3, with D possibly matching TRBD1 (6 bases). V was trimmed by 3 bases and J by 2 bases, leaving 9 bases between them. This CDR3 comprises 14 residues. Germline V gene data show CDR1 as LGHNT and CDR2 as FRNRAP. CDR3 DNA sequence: TGTGCTAGTGGTTTATGGGGGCCCACAGATACGCAGTATTTT. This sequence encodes CASGLWGPTDTQYF.

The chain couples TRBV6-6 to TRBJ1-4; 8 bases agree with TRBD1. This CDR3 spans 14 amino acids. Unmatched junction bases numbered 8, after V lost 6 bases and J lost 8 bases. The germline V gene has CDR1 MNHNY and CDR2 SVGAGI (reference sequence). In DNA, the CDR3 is TGTGCCAGCAGGATCCAGGGGGCGGGAGAAAAACTGTTTTTT. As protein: CASRIQGAGEKLFF.

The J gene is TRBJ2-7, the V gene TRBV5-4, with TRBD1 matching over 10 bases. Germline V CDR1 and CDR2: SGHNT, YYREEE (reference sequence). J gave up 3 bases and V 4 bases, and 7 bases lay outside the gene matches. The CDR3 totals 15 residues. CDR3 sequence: CASSAGRDRGYEQYF. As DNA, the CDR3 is TGTGCCAGCAGCGCGGGCCGGGACAGGGGCTACGAGCAGTACTTC. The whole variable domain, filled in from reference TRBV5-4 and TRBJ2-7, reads ETGVTQSPTHLIKTRGQQVTLRCSSQSGHNTVSWYQQALGQGPQFIFQYYREEENGRGNFPPRFSGLQFPNYSSELNVNALELDDSALYLCASSAGRDRGYEQYFGPGTRLTVT.

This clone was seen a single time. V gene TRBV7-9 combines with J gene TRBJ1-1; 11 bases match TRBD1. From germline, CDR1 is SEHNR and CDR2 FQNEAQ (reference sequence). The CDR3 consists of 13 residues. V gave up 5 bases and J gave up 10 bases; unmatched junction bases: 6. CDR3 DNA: TGTGCCAGCAGCCAGGACAGGGGGCCTGGAGCTTTCTTT. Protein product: CASSQDRGPGAFF.

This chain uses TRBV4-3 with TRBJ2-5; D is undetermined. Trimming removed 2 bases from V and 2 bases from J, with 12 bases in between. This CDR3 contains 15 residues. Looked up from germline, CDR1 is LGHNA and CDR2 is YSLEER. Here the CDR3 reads CASSQYLERQETQYF. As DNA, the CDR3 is TGCGCCAGCAGCCAATACTTAGAGCGTCAAGAGACCCAGTACTTC.

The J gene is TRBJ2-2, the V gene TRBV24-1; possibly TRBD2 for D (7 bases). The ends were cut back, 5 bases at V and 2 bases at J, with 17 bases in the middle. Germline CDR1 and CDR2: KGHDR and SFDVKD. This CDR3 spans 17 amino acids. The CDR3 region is CATSGGVGGANTGELFF. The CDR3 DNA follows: TGTGCCACCAGTGGCGGAGTGGGGGGGGCAAACACCGGGGAGCTGTTTTTT.

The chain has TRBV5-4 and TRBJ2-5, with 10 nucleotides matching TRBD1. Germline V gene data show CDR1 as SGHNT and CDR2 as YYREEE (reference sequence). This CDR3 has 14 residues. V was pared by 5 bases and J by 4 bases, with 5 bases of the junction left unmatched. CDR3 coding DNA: TGTGCCAGCAGAATGACAGGGGGCGGAGAGACCCAGTACTTC. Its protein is CASRMTGGGETQYF.